The 32 T cell receptor beta chains below all came from one sample that was sequenced in a study of cytomegalovirus exposure and HLA in healthy donors. PCR used 60 Vbeta primers and 13 Jbeta primers. Sequencing used immunoSEQ multiplex PCR; TCRdb keeps in-frame clones, though not all of them. The table lists about 190,000 clones, 70% to 80% of them singletons. The sample was PBMCs. All receptors come from a woman in her 30s in good health and CMV-seropositive.

This sequence joins TRBV7-6 and TRBJ2-7, with 7 bases identical to TRBD2. This CDR3 has 15 residues. The V gene end was trimmed by 1 base and the J gene end by 3 bases; junction bases not matched to a gene: 6. Germline CDR1 and CDR2: SGHVS and FNYEAQ. This CDR3 is CASSLGPGGYYEQYF. The CDR3 DNA follows: TGTGCCAGCAGCTTAGGTCCGGGGGGATACTACGAGCAGTACTTC. The whole variable domain, filled in from reference TRBV7-6 and TRBJ2-7, reads GAGVSQSPRYKVTKRGQDVALRCDPISGHVSLYWYRQALGQGPEFLTYFNYEAQQDKSGLPNDRFSAERPEGSISTLTIQRTEQRDSAMYRCASSLGPGGYYEQYFGPGTRLTVT.

The V and J genes are TRBV2 and TRBJ2-5, with 12 bases aligning to TRBD2. The CDR3 consists of 16 residues. CDR1 and CDR2 (germline): SNHLY, FYNNEI. Trimming at V came to 7 bases and at J to 0 bases, leaving 6 bases not matched to a gene. CDR3 sequence: CASKILAGGNQETQYF. Here the CDR3 DNA reads TGTGCCAGCAAGATTCTAGCGGGAGGGAACCAAGAGACCCAGTACTTC.

J is TRBJ1-5 and V is TRBV28; maybe TRBD1 (6 bases). Between the trimmed V and J ends, which lost 6 bases and 5 bases, there was a span of 11 bases. Germline V gives CDR1 MDHEN, CDR2 SYDVKM. This CDR3 has 13 residues. In DNA, the CDR3 is TGTGCCAGCAGCTGGACAGTTTATCAGCCCCAGCATTTT. It codes for CASSWTVYQPQHF.

The J gene is TRBJ1-5, the V gene TRBV29-1, with 11 nucleotides matching TRBD1. Germline assignment: CDR1 SQVTM and CDR2 ANQGSEA. The junction had 3 bases not matched to a gene; V was cut back by 4 bases and J by 7 bases. The CDR3 loop spans 13 amino acids. The CDR3 loop reads CSVGGTGGQPQHF. Written as DNA, the CDR3 is TGCAGCGTTGGCGGGACAGGGGGGCAGCCCCAGCATTTT.

V gene TRBV30 combines with J gene TRBJ1-5, with unresolved D. The CDR3 has 12 amino acids. The V end lost 0 bases, the J end lost 7 bases, and 7 bases lay between the germline ends. Germline V gene data show CDR1 as GTSNPN and CDR2 as SVGIG (reference sequence). This chain's CDR3 is CAWSVSGQPQHF. As DNA, the CDR3 is TGTGCCTGGAGTGTTTCTGGCCAGCCCCAGCATTTT.

CDR3 bases: TGTGCCAGCAGCTCGGGGACAGGGGCTGGAAACACCATATATTTT. This codes for CASSSGTGAGNTIYF. The V and J genes are TRBV5-6 and TRBJ1-3, with 10 bases lining up with TRBD1. Losses at the gene ends were 3 bases for V and 2 bases for J; bases not matched to a gene: 2. CDR3 size: 15 residues. The germline V gene has CDR1 SGHDT and CDR2 YYEEEE. The entire variable domain, with the rest obtained from reference TRBV5-6 and TRBJ1-3, is as follows: DAGVTQSPTHLIKTRGQQVTLRCSPKSGHDTVSWYQQALGQGPQFIFQYYEEEERQRGNFPDRFSGHQFPNYSSELNVNALLLGDSALYLCASSSGTGAGNTIYFGEGSWLTVV.

This clone has more than one count but fewer than ten. Other DNA sequences of this sample code for an identical CDR3. V is TRBV5-1 and J is TRBJ1-1, with TRBD1 identical over 8 bases. The CDR3 is made up of 14 amino acids. Germline CDR1 is SGHRS and CDR2 is YFSETQ. With V trimmed by 3 bases and J by 1 base, 2 bases remained unmatched. The CDR3 DNA sequence: TGCGCCAGCAGCTCAGACAGGGGGAACACTGAAGCTTTCTTT. Translation gives CASSSDRGNTEAFF.

The chain carries TRBV7-9 and TRBJ1-1, with D uncertain. Per the germline V gene, CDR1 is SEHNR and CDR2 is FQNEAQ (reference sequence). V dropped 5 bases and J dropped 0 bases, with 10 bases sitting between them. The CDR3 is 14 residues long. This CDR3 is CASSRTSMNTEAFF. In DNA form, the CDR3 reads TGTGCCAGCAGCCGAACCTCTATGAACACTGAAGCTTTCTTT.

This chain connects TRBV28 to TRBJ2-5, with 8 bases identical to TRBD1. The V segment lost 8 bases and the J segment 4 bases; nucleotides outside the gene matches: 9. From germline, CDR1 is MDHEN and CDR2 SYDVKM. This CDR3 is built from 14 residues. In nucleotides, the CDR3 is TGTGCCAGCCTCGCAGGGGGCGCGGCAGAGACCCAGTACTTC. It is translated as CASLAGGAAETQYF.

The chain recombines TRBV9 with TRBJ2-3; 9 nucleotides agree with TRBD2. In germline, CDR1 is SGDLS, CDR2 YYNGEE. The V segment lost 0 bases and the J segment 4 bases; nucleotides outside the gene matches: 6. CDR3 size: 16 residues. CDR3 nucleotide sequence: TGTGCCAGCAGCGTAGTACTAGCGGGCGGGGCAGATACGCAGTATTTT. Translation gives CASSVVLAGGADTQYF.

V and J are TRBV5-1 and TRBJ2-5; 8 nucleotides line up with TRBD2. The germline gives CDR1 SGHRS, CDR2 YFSETQ. With 0 bases clipped from V and 4 bases from J, the junction kept 5 bases outside the gene matches. The CDR3 spans 15 residues. CDR3 nucleotides: TGCGCCAGCAGCTTGGATCCGGGAGGGGCAGAGACCCAGTACTTC. It specifies CASSLDPGGAETQYF.

V is TRBV9 and J is TRBJ1-2; D uncertain. V was clipped by 1 base and J by 5 bases, with 15 bases between them. The CDR3 consists of 15 residues. CDR1 and CDR2 from the germline V gene are SGDLS and YYNGEE. In DNA form, the CDR3 reads TGTGCCAGCAGCGTATCCATCGAGGGAGGGTATGGCTACACCTTC. This codes for CASSVSIEGGYGYTF.

The gene calls are TRBV30 and TRBJ1-6, with D uncertain. Per germline, CDR1 GTSNPN and CDR2 SVGIG (reference sequence). This CDR3 comprises 12 residues. Trimming shortened V by 4 bases and J by 13 bases, and 14 bases separated the two germline ends. CDR3 DNA sequence: TGTGCCTGGAAGTTGGGAGGACTCCCCCTCCACTTT. Amino acids: CAWKLGGLPLHF.

The rearrangement uses TRBV5-4 and TRBJ2-7, with 12 nucleotides matching TRBD2. The ends lost 3 bases at V and 3 bases at J; junction bases unmatched: 7. The CDR3 has 16 amino acids. The V gene's germline CDR1 is SGHNT and CDR2 YYREEE (reference sequence). In nucleotides, the CDR3 is TGTGCCAGCAGCTCGGGACTAGCGGGTGGGGTCTACGAGCAGTACTTC. Its protein product is CASSSGLAGGVYEQYF.

V usage is TRBV5-1 and J usage is TRBJ1-2, with TRBD1 matching 8 bases. Per germline, CDR1 SGHRS and CDR2 YFSETQ. V dropped 4 bases and J dropped 4; count of bases not matched to a gene: 9. The CDR3 is 15 amino acids. The CDR3 DNA follows: TGCGCCAGCAGCCCCTACGGGACAGGCCCCTATGGCTACACCTTC. This gives the protein CASSPYGTGPYGYTF.

This chain joins TRBV25-1 and TRBJ1-2; D unclear. Germline V gene lookup returns CDR1 MGHDK and CDR2 SYGVNS. V lost 5 bases and J lost 8, with 12 bases in between. This CDR3 region has 12 residues. Here the CDR3 DNA reads TGTGCCAGCAGTCGCAGCCCGGGAGGCTACACCTTC. Translated, it gives CASSRSPGGYTF.

This chain connects TRBV5-6 to TRBJ1-1; 7 bases match TRBD1. The CDR3 is made up of 12 amino acids. V shed 4 bases, J shed 5 bases, and the junction held 2 bases outside the gene matches. Per germline, CDR1 SGHDT and CDR2 YYEEEE. CDR3 nucleotides: TGTGCCAGCAGCCTACAGGGGACTGAAGCTTTCTTT. Translating it yields CASSLQGTEAFF. Combining the CDR3 with reference TRBV5-6 and TRBJ1-1 gives the whole variable domain DAGVTQSPTHLIKTRGQQVTLRCSPKSGHDTVSWYQQALGQGPQFIFQYYEEEERQRGNFPDRFSGHQFPNYSSELNVNALLLGDSALYLCASSLQGTEAFFGQGTRLTVV.

The rearrangement joins TRBV7-9 to TRBJ2-3, with TRBD1 identical over 8 bases. Germline trimming cut 5 bases from V and 3 bases from J; bases unmatched to any gene: 13. This CDR3 comprises 17 residues. The germline CDR1 and CDR2 sequences are SEHNR and FQNEAQ (reference sequence). CDR3 in DNA: TGTGCCAGCAGCCCAAGGACAGGGAGGACCGGGACAGATACGCAGTATTTT. Its translation is CASSPRTGRTGTDTQYF.

This clone came up once. CDR3: CASSLFLRDSLPGANVLTF. The CDR3 DNA sequence: TGCGCCAGCAGCCTGTTCCTCCGGGACTCCCTACCTGGGGCCAACGTCCTGACTTTC. V usage is TRBV5-1 and J usage is TRBJ2-6; possible D gene TRBD2, 6 bases. Looked up from germline, CDR1 is SGHRS and CDR2 is YFSETQ. The ends were cut back, 4 bases at V and 2 bases at J, with 22 bases in the middle. This CDR3 has 19 residues.

For the CDR3, the DNA is TGCGCCAGCAGCCGGACAGGGCAACCGGTCACCGGGGAGCTGTTTTTT. Encoded protein: CASSRTGQPVTGELFF. V gene TRBV5-1 combines with J gene TRBJ2-2, with TRBD1 matching over 8 bases. CDR1 is SGHRS and CDR2 is YFSETQ in the germline V gene. V dropped 4 bases and J dropped 4; count of bases not matched to a gene: 9. This CDR3 spans 16 amino acids.

This chain links TRBV5-1 with TRBJ2-1; 8 bases agree with TRBD2. Looked up from germline, CDR1 is SGHRS and CDR2 is YFSETQ. The V gene end was trimmed by 3 bases and the J gene end by 2 bases; junction bases not matched to a gene: 7. This CDR3 is built from 16 residues. The CDR3 DNA reads as TGCGCCAGCAGCTCGACGGGGGGGGATACCTACAATGAGCAGTTCTTC. Residues: CASSSTGGDTYNEQFF.

This chain connects TRBV30 to TRBJ2-5, with 10 bases that match TRBD1. The germline CDR1 and CDR2 sequences are GTSNPN and SVGIG (reference sequence). The CDR3 runs to 16 residues. Trimming took 0 bases from V and 4 from J; bases not matched to a gene: 8. CDR3 bases: TGTGCCTGGAGTGTAAGGAGGACAGGGGGGGGAGAGACCCAGTACTTC. Translating gives CAWSVRRTGGGETQYF.

This clone appeared once. J is TRBJ1-4 and V is TRBV5-1, with D possibly TRBD1 on 5 matching bases. CDR3 length: 13 amino acids. Germline V CDR1 and CDR2: SGHRS, YFSETQ. The V end lost 4 bases, the J end lost 8 bases, and 12 bases lay between the germline ends. CDR3 amino acids: CASSLGTFEKLFF. Written as DNA, the CDR3 is TGCGCCAGCAGCCTGGGGACTTTCGAAAAACTGTTTTTT.

This clone was detected once. For the CDR3, the DNA is TGCGCCAGCAGGGGCGGGGTCTACGAGCAGTACTTC. Amino acid sequence: CASRGGVYEQYF. This rearrangement joins TRBV5-1 to TRBJ2-7; possibly TRBD2 for D (6 bases). The ends were cut back, 5 bases at V and 3 bases at J, with 9 bases in the middle. CDR3 length: 12 residues. Looked up from germline, CDR1 is SGHRS and CDR2 is YFSETQ.

This clone has just one count. The V and J genes are TRBV19 and TRBJ1-6, with unresolved D. The CDR3 extends over 15 amino acids. Germline V gene lookup returns CDR1 LNHDA and CDR2 SQIVND (reference sequence). Between the trimmed V and J ends, which lost 7 bases and 10 bases, there was a span of 20 bases. The CDR3 region has the DNA TGTGCCAGTAAGTCGAGCAACGTCGCTAACTCACCCCTCCACTTT. Its translation is CASKSSNVANSPLHF.

In its sample, this clone was seen a few times. V is TRBV19 and J is TRBJ1-6; maybe TRBD1 (6 bases). CDR1 is LNHDA and CDR2 is SQIVND in the germline V gene (reference sequence). V was trimmed by 7 bases and J by 0 bases, leaving 7 bases between them. The CDR3 contains 14 residues. The CDR3 spells CASMDSSYNSPLHF. In DNA, the CDR3 is TGTGCCAGTATGGACAGCTCCTATAATTCACCCCTCCACTTT.

This clone came up once. V usage is TRBV7-9 and J usage is TRBJ2-7; D call uncertain. Trimming took off 2 bases at V and 4 bases at J, with 3 bases between the two ends. CDR3 size: 11 residues. Germline V gene lookup returns CDR1 SEHNR and CDR2 FQNEAQ (reference sequence). Here the CDR3 DNA reads TGTGCCAGCAGCTTAACATACGAGCAGTACTTC. Residues: CASSLTYEQYF.

The gene calls are TRBV4-3 and TRBJ2-7; unclear D gene. The germline gives CDR1 LGHNA, CDR2 YSLEER. Deletions cut 0 bases from V and 3 bases from J, with 15 bases between. The CDR3 is made up of 16 amino acids. The CDR3 nucleotides read TGCGCCAGCAGCCAAGAGTACCGTCCATTCTACTACGAGCAGTACTTC. Translated: CASSQEYRPFYYEQYF.

The genes are TRBV12-1 and TRBJ2-3; TRBD2 was called by the table and not checked on the DNA. TRBV12-1 has pseudogene status. This CDR3 contains 14 residues. The CDR3 region is CAGPWEASTDTQYF. The CDR3, as DNA: TGTGCCGGCCCCTGGGAGGCTAGCACAGATACGCAGTATTTT.

This clone was picked up one time. The V gene is TRBV30, the J gene TRBJ1-3; D might be TRBD1 (6 bases). The CDR3 covers 14 residues. Germline values: CDR1 GTSNPN, CDR2 SVGIG (reference sequence). V lost 3 bases and J 0 bases, leaving 9 bases between the germline ends. Here the CDR3 DNA reads TGTGCCTGGAGGACAGGTTTCTCTGGAAACACCATATATTTT. This sequence encodes CAWRTGFSGNTIYF.

The CDR3 coding sequence is TGCAGACTGGGAGTTGGCTACACCTTC. Its translation: CRLGVGYTF. This chain joins TRBV20-1 and TRBJ1-2; D gene uncertain. The germline V gene has CDR1 DFQATT and CDR2 SNEGSKA (reference sequence). CDR3 length: 9 amino acids.

This clone was detected only once. The CDR3 sequence: CASSRTGTWNTEAFF. In DNA, the CDR3 is TGCGCCAGCAGCCGAACCGGGACTTGGAACACTGAAGCTTTCTTT. The chain carries TRBV5-1 and TRBJ1-1; D may be TRBD1 (5 bases). The V and J ends lost 4 bases and 1 base respectively, with 14 bases between them. The germline V gene has CDR1 SGHRS and CDR2 YFSETQ. The CDR3 totals 15 residues.